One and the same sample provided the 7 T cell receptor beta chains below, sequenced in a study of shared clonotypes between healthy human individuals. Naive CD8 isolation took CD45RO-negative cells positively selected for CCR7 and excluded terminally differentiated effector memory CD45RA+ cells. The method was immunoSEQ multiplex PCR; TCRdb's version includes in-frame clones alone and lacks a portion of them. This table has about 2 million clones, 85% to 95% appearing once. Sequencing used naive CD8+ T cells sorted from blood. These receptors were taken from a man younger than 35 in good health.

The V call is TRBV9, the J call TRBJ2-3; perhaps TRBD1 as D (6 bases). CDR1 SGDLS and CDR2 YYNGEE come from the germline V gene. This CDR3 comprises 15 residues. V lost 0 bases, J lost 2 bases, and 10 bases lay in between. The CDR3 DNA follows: TGTGCCAGCAGCGTAGACACAGGGTTCACAGATACGCAGTATTTT. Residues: CASSVDTGFTDTQYF.

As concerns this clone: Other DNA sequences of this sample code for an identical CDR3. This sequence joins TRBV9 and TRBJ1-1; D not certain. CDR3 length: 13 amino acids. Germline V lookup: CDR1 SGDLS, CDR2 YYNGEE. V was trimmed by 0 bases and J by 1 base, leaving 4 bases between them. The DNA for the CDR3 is TGTGCCAGCAGCGTAGCGAGGAACACTGAAGCTTTCTTT. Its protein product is CASSVARNTEAFF.

The CDR3 DNA reads TGTGCCAGCAGCGTAGACGGACTAGCGGGCGGGGAGCTGTTTTTT. Its translation: CASSVDGLAGGELFF. V gene TRBV9 combines with J gene TRBJ2-2; the match to TRBD2 covers 11 bases. V was clipped by 0 bases and J by 7 bases; unmatched bases: 2. CDR3 size: 15 residues. Germline CDR1 and CDR2: SGDLS and YYNGEE.

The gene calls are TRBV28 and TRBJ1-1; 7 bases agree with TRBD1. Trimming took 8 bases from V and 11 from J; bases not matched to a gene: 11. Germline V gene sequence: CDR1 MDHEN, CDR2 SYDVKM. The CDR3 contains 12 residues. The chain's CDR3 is CASCYGGGGAFF. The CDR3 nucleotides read TGTGCCAGCTGTTATGGAGGGGGCGGCGCTTTCTTT.

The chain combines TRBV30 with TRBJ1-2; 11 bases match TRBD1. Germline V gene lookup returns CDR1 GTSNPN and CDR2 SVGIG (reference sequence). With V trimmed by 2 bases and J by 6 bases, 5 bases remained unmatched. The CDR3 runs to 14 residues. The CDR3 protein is CAWSLGTGGDGYTF. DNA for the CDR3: TGTGCCTGGAGTTTGGGGACAGGGGGAGATGGCTACACCTTC.

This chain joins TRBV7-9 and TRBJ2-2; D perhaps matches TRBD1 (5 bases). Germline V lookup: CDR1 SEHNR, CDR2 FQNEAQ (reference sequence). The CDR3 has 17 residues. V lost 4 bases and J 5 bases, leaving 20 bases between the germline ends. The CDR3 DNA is TGTGCCAGCAGCTCCGTGCTAGGGCAGGGTCAAACCGGGGAGCTGTTTTTT. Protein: CASSSVLGQGQTGELFF.

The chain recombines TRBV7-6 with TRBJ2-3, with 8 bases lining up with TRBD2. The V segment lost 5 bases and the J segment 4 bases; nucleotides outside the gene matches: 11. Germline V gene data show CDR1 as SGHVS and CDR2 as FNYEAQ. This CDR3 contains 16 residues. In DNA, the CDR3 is TGTGCCAGCAGCGAGAGGGCTAGCGGGCGCTCAGATACGCAGTATTTT. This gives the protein CASSERASGRSDTQYF.